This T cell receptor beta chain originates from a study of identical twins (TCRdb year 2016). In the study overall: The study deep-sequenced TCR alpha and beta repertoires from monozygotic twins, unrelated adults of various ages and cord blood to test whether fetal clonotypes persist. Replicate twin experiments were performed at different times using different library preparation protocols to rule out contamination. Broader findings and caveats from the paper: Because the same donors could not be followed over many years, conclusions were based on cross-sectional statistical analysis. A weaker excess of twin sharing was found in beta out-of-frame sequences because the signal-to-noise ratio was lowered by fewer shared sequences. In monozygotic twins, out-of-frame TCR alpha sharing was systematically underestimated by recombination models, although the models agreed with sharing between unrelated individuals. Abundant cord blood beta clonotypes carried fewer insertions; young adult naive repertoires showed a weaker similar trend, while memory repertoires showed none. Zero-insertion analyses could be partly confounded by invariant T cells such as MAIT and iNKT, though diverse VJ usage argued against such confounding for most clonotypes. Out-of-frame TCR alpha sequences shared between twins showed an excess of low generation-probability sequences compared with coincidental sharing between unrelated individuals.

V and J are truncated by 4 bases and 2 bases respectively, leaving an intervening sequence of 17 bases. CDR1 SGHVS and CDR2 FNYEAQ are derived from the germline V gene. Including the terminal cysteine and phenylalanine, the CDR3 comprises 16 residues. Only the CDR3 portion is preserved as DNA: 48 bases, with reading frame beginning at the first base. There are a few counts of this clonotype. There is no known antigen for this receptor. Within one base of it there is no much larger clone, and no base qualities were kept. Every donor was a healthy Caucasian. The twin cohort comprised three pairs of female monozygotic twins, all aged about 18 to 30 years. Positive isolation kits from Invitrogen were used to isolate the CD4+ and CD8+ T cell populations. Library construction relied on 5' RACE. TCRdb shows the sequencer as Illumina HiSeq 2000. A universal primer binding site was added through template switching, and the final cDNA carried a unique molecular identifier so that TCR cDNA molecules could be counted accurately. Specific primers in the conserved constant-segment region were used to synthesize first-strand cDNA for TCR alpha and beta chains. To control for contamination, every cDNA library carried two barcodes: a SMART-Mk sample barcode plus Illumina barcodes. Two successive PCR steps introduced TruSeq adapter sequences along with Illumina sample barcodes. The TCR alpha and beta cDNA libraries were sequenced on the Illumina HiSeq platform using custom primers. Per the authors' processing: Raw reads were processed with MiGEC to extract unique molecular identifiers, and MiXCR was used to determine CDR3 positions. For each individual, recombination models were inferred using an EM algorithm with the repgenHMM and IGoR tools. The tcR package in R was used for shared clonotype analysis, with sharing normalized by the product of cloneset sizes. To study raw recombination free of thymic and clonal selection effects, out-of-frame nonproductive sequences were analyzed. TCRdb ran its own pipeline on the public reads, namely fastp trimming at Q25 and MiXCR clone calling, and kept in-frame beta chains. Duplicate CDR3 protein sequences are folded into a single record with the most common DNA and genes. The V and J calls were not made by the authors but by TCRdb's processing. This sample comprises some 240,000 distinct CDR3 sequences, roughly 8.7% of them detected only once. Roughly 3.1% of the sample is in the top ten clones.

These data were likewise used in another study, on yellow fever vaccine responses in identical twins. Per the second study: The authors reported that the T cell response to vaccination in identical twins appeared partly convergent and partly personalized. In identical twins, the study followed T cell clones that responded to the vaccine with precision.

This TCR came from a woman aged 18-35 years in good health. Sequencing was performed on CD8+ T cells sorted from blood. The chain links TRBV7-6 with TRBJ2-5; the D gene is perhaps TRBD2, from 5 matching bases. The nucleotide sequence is TGTGCCAGCAGCTCATCCTACGGCGGGCCACAAGAGACCCAGTACTTC. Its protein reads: CASSSSYGGPQETQYF.